This is a list of T cell receptor beta chains from one sample in a study of cytomegalovirus exposure and HLA in healthy donors. Some clones are missing from TCRdb's copy, which holds only in-frame ones; the method was immunoSEQ multiplex PCR. Of roughly 150,000 clones in the sample, over 80% are singletons; the top ten hold over 2%. Source material: PBMCs. These receptors were obtained from a man aged 30-40 years in good health and CMV-seropositive. Both conserved end residues are part of each CDR3. The D gene is left open where the match is weak. A row's size may be missing; if present it is once, few, many or a size class.

NA	TRBJ1-4	TRBV27	NA	TGTGCCAGCAGCCTACTTGGGCAGGAAAAACTGTTTTTT	CASSLLGQEKLFF
TRBD1	TRBJ2-5	TRBV6-5	NA	TGTGCCAGCAGTACGGGACAGGCACAAGAGACCCAGTACTTC	CASSTGQAQETQYF
TRBD1	TRBJ1-1	TRBV4-1	NA	TGCGCCAGCAGCCAAGTGACAGGGGGAAACACTGAAGCTTTCTTT	CASSQVTGGNTEAFF
NA	TRBJ1-1	TRBV12-1	NA	TGTGCCAGCAGCCCTCATGTCCGAGGGGGACAGCGGAACACTGAAGCTTTCTTT	CASSPHVRGGQRNTEAFF
TRBD1	TRBJ1-5	TRBV6-4	NA	TGTGCCAGCAGTTCAGACAGGGCAGGTCAGCCCCAGCATTTT	CASSSDRAGQPQHF
NA	TRBJ1-1	TRBV9	NA	TGTGCCAGCAGCCCTTACCAGGGGATGAACACTGAAGCTTTCTTT	CASSPYQGMNTEAFF
NA	TRBJ1-4	TRBV6-1	NA	TGTGCCAGCAGTGCAGGGGTGACTAATGAAAAACTGTTTTTT	CASSAGVTNEKLFF
NA	TRBJ2-7	TRBV27	NA	TGTGCCAGCATCACCCCCCTAACGGGCGAGCAGTACTTC	CASITPLTGEQYF
TRBD1	TRBJ2-7	TRBV11-2	NA	TGTGCCAGCAGCCTACTAGCCGGGACAGGGGGCTTTCGCGAGCAGTACTTC	CASSLLAGTGGFREQYF
NA	TRBJ2-5	TRBV9	NA	TGTGCCAGCAGCGTAGTGGGGGGCCAAGAGACCCAGTACTTC	CASSVVGGQETQYF
TRBD1	TRBJ2-7	TRBV4-3	NA	TGCGCCAGCAGCCCTGGACAGGGGACATCCTACGAGCAGTACTTC	CASSPGQGTSYEQYF
TRBD1	TRBJ1-2	TRBV28	once	TGTGCCAGCAGTTCTTACAGGGGGCTCCTCTATGGCTACACCTTC	CASSSYRGLLYGYTF
NA	TRBJ2-7	TRBV15	NA	TGTGCCACCAGCAGAGATAAGGGGCTATACGAGCAGTACTTC	CATSRDKGLYEQYF
TRBD1	TRBJ1-2	TRBV28	NA	TGTGCCAGCAGTTTATTAGCAGGGGGCCCATATGGCTACACCTTC	CASSLLAGGPYGYTF
NA	TRBJ1-1	TRBV27	once	TGTGCCAGCAGTACCCGACTGGGGAACACTGAAGCTTTCTTT	CASSTRLGNTEAFF
NA	TRBJ2-5	TRBV9	NA	TGTGCCAGCAGCGCCCGTCCCCCCGAGACCCAGTACTTC	CASSARPPETQYF
TRBD2	TRBJ2-2	TRBV4-3	NA	TGCGCCAGCAGCCAAGAGAAGGGAGGGTTCGCCGGGGAGCTGTTTTTT	CASSQEKGGFAGELFF
NA	TRBJ2-3	TRBV5-1	NA	TGCGCCAGCACCCTCACAGATACGCAGTATTTT	CASTLTDTQYF
NA	TRBJ2-4	TRBV7-2	NA	TGTGCCAGCAGCTTAACAGGGAGAGACATTCAGTACTTC	CASSLTGRDIQYF
TRBD1	TRBJ2-7	TRBV7-2	NA	TGTGCCAGCAGGCCCGGGACAGGGGGCCACGAGCAGTACTTC	CASRPGTGGHEQYF
TRBD2	TRBJ2-1	TRBV9	NA	TGTGCCAGCAGCTCCGACCACCGGCTAGCGGAGGAGCAGTTCTTC	CASSSDHRLAEEQFF
NA	TRBJ1-6	TRBV7-9	NA	TGTGCCAGCAGCTTAGCCGGGGGGAGCTCCTATAATTCACCCCTCCACTTT	CASSLAGGSSYNSPLHF
NA	TRBJ2-2	TRBV7-3	once	TGTGCCAGAGACAGTGGACCGACGAACACCGGGGAGCTGTTTTTT	CARDSGPTNTGELFF